These T cell receptor beta chains were read from a single sample in a study of OX40 agonist ivuxolimab in advanced cancers. Sequenced by immunoSEQ multiplex PCR; TCRdb stores in-frame clones only, minus some. The table shows 60,000 to 80,000 clones, with about four fifths occurring only once. This specimen consisted of CD4+ or CD8+ T cells sorted from blood, obtained in a trial of the OX40 agonist ivuxolimab. The receptors derive from an adult with an advanced solid tumor such as melanoma, head and neck, liver or kidney cancer. Both conserved end residues are part of each CDR3. Fields, in order: CDR3 protein, CDR3 DNA, J gene, D gene, V gene, clone size. The D gene is left open where the match is weak. Size tells how often a clone was seen (once, few, many) or the class of an expanded clone, and some rows leave it out.

CASSLGPGLLNTEAFF	TGTGCCAGCAGCTTAGGCCCAGGGCTATTGAACACTGAAGCTTTCTTT	TRBJ1-1	-	TRBV7-8	-
CASSQRGRQERNQPQHF	TGTGCCAGTAGTCAAAGGGGTAGACAGGAGCGCAATCAGCCCCAGCATTTT	TRBJ1-5	-	TRBV19	-
CSVPMTVGYTF	TGCAGCGTCCCTATGACAGTAGGCTACACCTTC	TRBJ1-2	-	TRBV29-1	-
CASSLGQNYGYTF	TGTGCCAGCAGCTTAGGTCAGAACTATGGCTACACCTTC	TRBJ1-2	-	TRBV7-8	-
CASRPRGSGNTIYF	TGTGCCAGCAGACCCAGGGGATCTGGAAACACCATATATTTT	TRBJ1-3	-	TRBV25-1	-
CASSLEGGGPWDEQFF	TGCGCCAGCAGCTTGGAGGGCGGGGGGCCGTGGGATGAGCAGTTCTTC	TRBJ2-1	TRBD2	TRBV5-1	-
CASSLEGPHNSPLHF	TGCGCCAGCAGCTTGGAGGGCCCACATAATTCACCCCTCCACTTT	TRBJ1-6	-	TRBV5-1	-
CASSFRATGYHQPQHF	TGTGCCAGCAGTTTTCGTGCCACAGGGTATCATCAGCCCCAGCATTTT	TRBJ1-5	-	TRBV28	-
CASSPPAGGSTDTQYF	TGTGCCAGCAGCCCCCCAGCGGGAGGGTCCACAGATACGCAGTATTTT	TRBJ2-3	TRBD2	TRBV9	-
CASGGLSRTEAFF	TGTGCCAGCGGGGGTCTATCACGCACTGAAGCTTTCTTT	TRBJ1-1	-	TRBV5-6	once
CASSFNENTEAFF	TGTGCCAGCAGCTTTAACGAGAACACTGAAGCTTTCTTT	TRBJ1-1	-	TRBV11-2	-
CASRQIGGLAGNTIYF	TGTGCCAGTAGACAGATTGGAGGTCTTGCTGGAAACACCATATATTTT	TRBJ1-3	-	TRBV19	once
CASSLGVLNEKLFF	TGCGCCAGCAGCTTGGGAGTATTGAATGAAAAACTGTTTTTT	TRBJ1-4	-	TRBV5-1	-
CASSSSGQETQYF	TGTGCCAGCAGTAGTAGCGGCCAAGAGACCCAGTACTTC	TRBJ2-5	-	TRBV7-3	-
CASSLGGGNTGELFF	TGTGCCAGCAGCTTAGGGGGTGGGAACACCGGGGAGCTGTTTTTT	TRBJ2-2	-	TRBV7-2	-
CASRNRGRGTEAFF	TGTGCCAGCAGGAACAGGGGTAGGGGAACTGAAGCTTTCTTT	TRBJ1-1	TRBD1	TRBV6-6	-
CAISESGTGGRTGELFF	TGTGCCATCAGTGAGTCAGGGACAGGGGGAAGAACCGGGGAGCTGTTTTTT	TRBJ2-2	TRBD1	TRBV10-3	-
CASSQDGQGIDTEAFF	TGTGCCAGCAGCCAGGATGGCCAGGGGATTGACACTGAAGCTTTCTTT	TRBJ1-1	-	TRBV4-2	-
CASSNRPPSAEAFF	TGTGCCAGTAGTAACCGACCCCCAAGCGCTGAAGCTTTCTTT	TRBJ1-1	-	TRBV19	-
CASSQNNEQFF	TGTGCCAGCAGCCAGAACAATGAGCAGTTCTTC	TRBJ2-1	-	TRBV7-9	-
CASSLLSTGGNYEQYF	TGTGCCAGCAGTTTATTAAGTACAGGCGGGAACTACGAGCAGTACTTC	TRBJ2-7	-	TRBV28	-
CAITRDSYNEQFF	TGTGCCATCACCCGGGACAGTTACAATGAGCAGTTCTTC	TRBJ2-1	TRBD1	TRBV10-3	once
CASRSRGSGNTIYF	TGTGCCAGCAGAAGCAGGGGGTCTGGAAACACCATATATTTT	TRBJ1-3	TRBD1	TRBV7-9	-
CASSEGRRRADREPQHF	TGTGCCAGCAGTGAAGGACGACGACGCGCCGACAGAGAGCCCCAGCATTTT	TRBJ1-5	-	TRBV6-1	-
CASSSGPGETQYF	TGTGCCAGCAGTAGTGGGCCCGGGGAGACCCAGTACTTC	TRBJ2-5	-	TRBV5-6	-
CASSFRQTSSTDTQYF	TGTGCCAGCAGCTTTCGGCAGACCTCTAGCACAGATACGCAGTATTTT	TRBJ2-3	-	TRBV5-8	once
CASSLAGEGYGYTF	TGCGCCAGCAGCTTGGCAGGGGAGGGATATGGCTACACCTTC	TRBJ1-2	-	TRBV5-1	-
CASSLAMPLGGSEQFF	TGTGCCAGCAGCTTAGCGATGCCTTTAGGAGGATCTGAGCAGTTCTTC	TRBJ2-1	-	TRBV7-9	-
CASSQPSGQGAGGTQYF	TGTGCCAGCAGCCAACCTTCGGGACAGGGGGCTGGAGGGACCCAGTACTTC	TRBJ2-5	TRBD1	TRBV4-2	-
CASSIMGSSYEQYF	TGTGCCAGTAGTATTATGGGGAGCTCCTACGAGCAGTACTTC	TRBJ2-7	-	TRBV19	once
CATSTGNEKLFF	TGTGCCACCAGCACAGGTAATGAAAAACTGTTTTTT	TRBJ1-4	-	TRBV15	-
CASSPTGTSTDTQYF	TGTGCCAGCAGCCCTACCGGGACTAGCACAGATACGCAGTATTTT	TRBJ2-3	-	TRBV7-9	-
CASSQTLTGYEQYF	TGCGCCAGCAGCCAGACCCTGACAGGCTACGAGCAGTACTTC	TRBJ2-7	-	TRBV4-1	-
CASSQAGTAYNEQFF	TGCGCCAGCAGCCAGGCCGGGACGGCCTACAATGAGCAGTTCTTC	TRBJ2-1	-	TRBV4-3	-
CASSPNTGELFF	TGTGCCAGCAGCCCGAACACCGGGGAGCTGTTTTTT	TRBJ2-2	-	TRBV2	once
CASSLAPAYEQYF	TGTGCCAGCAGCTTAGCTCCCGCTTACGAGCAGTACTTC	TRBJ2-7	-	TRBV7-2	-
CASKPGQVLSNQPQHF	TGTGCCAGTAAACCCGGGCAGGTCCTTAGCAATCAGCCCCAGCATTTT	TRBJ1-5	-	TRBV19	-
CASSEGASRDGYTF	TGTGCCAGCAGTGAAGGGGCATCAAGAGATGGCTACACCTTC	TRBJ1-2	-	TRBV9	-
CASSTDQEQYF	TGTGCCAGCTCAACCGACCAGGAGCAGTACTTC	TRBJ2-7	-	TRBV18	once
CASSPWGGTEAFF	TGTGCTAGCAGCCCCTGGGGCGGCACTGAAGCTTTCTTT	TRBJ1-1	-	TRBV7-7	few
CASSPGSSPAGELFF	TGTGCCAGCAGCCCTGGGTCCTCCCCCGCCGGGGAGCTGTTTTTT	TRBJ2-2	-	TRBV4-2	-
CASNPGQIPQETQYF	TGCGCCAGCAACCCGGGACAGATCCCTCAAGAGACCCAGTACTTC	TRBJ2-5	TRBD1	TRBV5-1	-
CASSQDNTRGSSSTDTQYF	TGCGCCAGCAGCCAAGATAATACCAGGGGTTCTTCTAGCACAGATACGCAGTATTTT	TRBJ2-3	-	TRBV4-1	-
CASSLMGLAGDETQYF	TGTGCCAGCAGCTTAATGGGACTAGCGGGGGACGAGACCCAGTACTTC	TRBJ2-5	TRBD2	TRBV7-2	-
CASSRAGTGSSTLEQFF	TGTGCCAGTAGTAGGGCTGGGACAGGGTCCTCTACTCTTGAGCAGTTCTTC	TRBJ2-1	TRBD1	TRBV19	-
CASTESASRNEQFF	TGTGCCAGTACCGAATCTGCTAGCCGGAATGAGCAGTTCTTC	TRBJ2-1	-	TRBV19	-
CASSPRGTNTEAFF	TGCGCCAGCAGCCCCCGGGGGACGAACACTGAAGCTTTCTTT	TRBJ1-1	-	TRBV5-1	-
CASSERGRGYGYTF	TGTGCCAGCAGTGAAAGGGGGAGGGGCTATGGCTACACCTTC	TRBJ1-2	-	TRBV6-5	-
CASSQPRGKVGYTF	TGCGCCAGCAGTCAACCTCGAGGTAAGGTTGGCTACACCTTC	TRBJ1-2	-	TRBV23-1	-
CASSPAGTGGSGNTIYF	TGTGCCAGCTCACCAGCCGGGACAGGGGGCTCTGGAAACACCATATATTTT	TRBJ1-3	TRBD1	TRBV18	-
CASRNRGGIHNSPLHF	TGTGCCAGCAGAAACAGGGGCGGGATTCATAATTCACCCCTCCACTTT	TRBJ1-6	TRBD1	TRBV27	few
CASGYQGASQSEQFF	TGTGCTAGTGGATATCAGGGGGCCTCACAGAGTGAGCAGTTCTTC	TRBJ2-1	TRBD1	TRBV12-5	-
CASSSTQDNQPQHF	TGTGCCAGCTCATCCACACAGGACAATCAGCCCCAGCATTTT	TRBJ1-5	-	TRBV18	few
CASSGVRTVPEAFF	TGTGCCAGCAGTGGGGTGAGGACAGTCCCTGAAGCTTTCTTT	TRBJ1-1	-	TRBV2	-
CASSLSWGNYEQYF	TGTGCCAGCAGTTTATCGTGGGGGAACTACGAGCAGTACTTC	TRBJ2-7	-	TRBV27	-
CASSVEGHISTDTQYF	TGTGCCAGCAGCGTAGAGGGACACATTAGCACAGATACGCAGTATTTT	TRBJ2-3	-	TRBV9	-
CASSEGSPTGELFF	TGTGCCAGCAGTGAAGGAAGCCCCACCGGGGAGCTGTTTTTT	TRBJ2-2	-	TRBV2	-
CATTWDRGGTDTQYF	TGTGCCACCACCTGGGACAGGGGAGGCACAGATACGCAGTATTTT	TRBJ2-3	TRBD1	TRBV19	-
CASSPRTYGYTF	TGTGCCAGCAGTCCCCGGACATATGGCTACACCTTC	TRBJ1-2	-	TRBV6-5	-
CASSTLGEPTDTQYF	TGTGCCAGCAGTACTCTAGGGGAACCCACGGATACGCAGTATTTT	TRBJ2-3	-	TRBV27	-